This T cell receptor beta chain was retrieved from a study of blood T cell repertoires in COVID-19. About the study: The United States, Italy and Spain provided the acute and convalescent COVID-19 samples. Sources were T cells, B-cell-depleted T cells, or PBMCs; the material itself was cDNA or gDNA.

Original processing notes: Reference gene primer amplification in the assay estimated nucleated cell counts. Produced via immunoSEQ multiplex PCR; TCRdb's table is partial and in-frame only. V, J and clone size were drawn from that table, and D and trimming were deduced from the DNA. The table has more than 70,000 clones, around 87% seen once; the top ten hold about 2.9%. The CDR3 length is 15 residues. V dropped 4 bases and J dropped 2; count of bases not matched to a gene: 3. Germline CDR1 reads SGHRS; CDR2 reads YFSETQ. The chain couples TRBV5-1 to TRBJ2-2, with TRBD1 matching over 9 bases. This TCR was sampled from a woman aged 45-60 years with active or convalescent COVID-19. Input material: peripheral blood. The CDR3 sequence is CASSPDRGNTGELFF. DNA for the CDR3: TGCGCCAGCAGCCCGGACAGGGGCAACACCGGGGAGCTGTTTTTT. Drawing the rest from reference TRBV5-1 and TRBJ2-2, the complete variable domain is KAGVTQTPRYLIKTRGQQVTLSCSPISGHRSVSWYQQTPGQGLQFLFEYFSETQRNKGNFPGRFSGRQFSNSRSEMNVSTLELGDSALYLCASSPDRGNTGELFFGEGSRLTVL.